The 31 T cell receptor beta chains below come from one sample, sequenced in a study of cytomegalovirus exposure and HLA in healthy donors. PCR involved 60 Vbeta and 13 Jbeta primers. Data came from immunoSEQ multiplex PCR; TCRdb stores just in-frame clones and leaves some out. The sample has about 89,000 clones, roughly 85% seen once. Sequenced: PBMCs. The source of these receptors is a man aged 35-49 years in good health and CMV-seropositive.

V gene TRBV9 combines with J gene TRBJ1-3, with D perhaps matching TRBD1 (6 bases). V was pared by 4 bases and J by 4 bases, with 12 bases between. Per the germline V gene, CDR1 is SGDLS and CDR2 is YYNGEE. CDR3 length equals 14 residues. The CDR3 sequence is CASSPRGTGNTIYF. CDR3 coding DNA: TGTGCCAGCAGCCCCAGGGGAACCGGAAACACCATATATTTT.

This chain uses TRBV18 with TRBJ2-7; D unresolved. The CDR3 consists of 13 residues. Germline CDR1 and CDR2: KGHSH and LQKENI. V dropped 6 bases and J dropped 3 bases, with 12 bases sitting between them. The CDR3 DNA reads as TGTGCCAGCTCCCTTAAAGACAACTACGAGCAGTACTTC. This translates into CASSLKDNYEQYF.

The count of this clone is one. V usage is TRBV15 and J usage is TRBJ2-7, with 8 bases that match TRBD2. CDR1 is LNHNV, CDR2 YYDKDF, per germline (reference sequence). The CDR3 covers 16 residues. The trim removed 0 bases at V and 6 bases at J, leaving 10 bases unmatched. The DNA for the CDR3 is TGTGCCACCAGCAGAGATGGAGCGGGAGTGGAAGGCGAGCAGTACTTC. Translated, it gives CATSRDGAGVEGEQYF.

V usage is TRBV6-1 and J usage is TRBJ2-4; 9 positions match TRBD1. With 0 bases clipped from V and 2 bases from J, the junction kept 5 bases outside the gene matches. Per the germline V gene, CDR1 is MNHNS and CDR2 is SASEGT. CDR3 length: 17 amino acids. The CDR3 nucleotides read TGTGCCAGCAGTGAAGCGCTGGGGACAGGGCCCAAAAACATTCAGTACTTC. It specifies CASSEALGTGPKNIQYF.

The chain employs TRBV6-5 and TRBJ2-7; D is perhaps TRBD1 (5 bases). V was shortened by 2 bases and J by 4 bases, with 12 bases between the two germline ends. Germline V lookup: CDR1 MNHEY, CDR2 SVGAGI. The CDR3 sequence is 14 residues long. The CDR3 DNA reads TGTGCCAGCAGTTACGGGCAGGGAAGGTACGAGCAGTACTTC. Its translation is CASSYGQGRYEQYF.

This rearrangement joins TRBV5-1 to TRBJ1-1; D perhaps matches TRBD1 (5 bases). The CDR3 is 14 amino acids. Trimming pared 0 bases from V and 1 base from J, leaving 7 bases between. Per germline, CDR1 SGHRS and CDR2 YFSETQ. CDR3 sequence: CASSLAGGNTEAFF. The CDR3 region has the DNA TGCGCCAGCAGCTTGGCCGGGGGGAACACTGAAGCTTTCTTT.

The V and J genes are TRBV2 and TRBJ1-1; D is undetermined. The CDR3 contains 13 residues. Germline values: CDR1 SNHLY, CDR2 FYNNEI. V dropped 4 bases and J dropped 1 base, with 7 bases sitting between them. The CDR3 coding sequence is TGTGCCAGCAGTGGCCCAGGGAACACTGAAGCTTTCTTT. This translates into CASSGPGNTEAFF. The whole variable domain, remainder taken from reference TRBV2 and TRBJ1-1, is EPEVTQTPSHQVTQMGQEVILRCVPISNHLYFYWYRQILGQKVEFLVSFYNNEISEKSEIFDDQFSVERPDGSNFTLKIRSTKLEDSAMYFCASSGPGNTEAFFGQGTRLTVV.

V and J are TRBV12-1 and TRBJ2-2; no DNA check was done on the table's D call, TRBD1. TRBV12-1 is a documented pseudogene. The CDR3 is 18 amino acids. The DNA of the CDR3 is TGTGCCAGCAGCCCGCCTCAATCGACAGGGGTGTTGACCGGGGAGCTGTTTTTT. Protein sequence: CASSPPQSTGVLTGELFF.

With regard to this clone: Germline is not matched at one junction end, which may reflect a read error. The chain links TRBV10-1 to TRBJ2-1, with D perhaps matching TRBD2 (5 bases). Germline V gene lookup returns CDR1 WNHNN and CDR2 SYGVQD (reference sequence). The CDR3 has 17 amino acids. CDR3 amino acids: CASSELPYGVLYNDQFF. In DNA, the CDR3 is TGCGCCAGCAGTGAGTTGCCCTACGGGGTTCTGTACAATGATCAGTTCTTC.

As to this clone: One junction end does not reproduce the germline sequence, and a read error may be involved. The CDR3 bases are TGTGCTAGCAGCTTAGGACTAGCGGGAGAAGAGACCCAGTACTTC. Translation: CASSLGLAGEETQYF. V and J are TRBV7-7 and TRBJ2-5; 13 bases map to TRBD2. Germline CDR1 reads SSHAT; CDR2 reads FNYEAQ (reference sequence). The length of the CDR3 is 15 residues.

This rearrangement joins TRBV6-4 to TRBJ2-1, with 14 bases that match TRBD2. Unmatched junction bases numbered 2, after V lost 4 bases and J lost 6 bases. CDR3 length: 15 residues. Per germline, CDR1 MRHNA and CDR2 SNTAGT. CDR3: CASSAGLAGANEQFF. CDR3 nucleotide sequence: TGTGCCAGCAGTGCGGGACTAGCGGGGGCCAATGAGCAGTTCTTC.

The rearrangement links TRBV19 to TRBJ2-3; D not resolved. This CDR3 contains 11 residues. Germline loops: CDR1 LNHDA, CDR2 SQIVND (reference sequence). V gave up 6 bases and J gave up 3 bases, with 4 bases separating them. The CDR3, as DNA: TGTGCCAGTAGCAGGACAGATACGCAGTATTTT. Translated, it gives CASSRTDTQYF.

V is TRBV7-9 and J is TRBJ1-1; 10 bases match TRBD1. CDR3 size: 15 residues. CDR1 SEHNR and CDR2 FQNEAQ come from the germline V gene (reference sequence). V gave up 2 bases and J gave up 5 bases; unmatched junction bases: 5. This CDR3 reads CASSLRGQGGTEAFF. Written as DNA, the CDR3 is TGTGCCAGCAGCTTACGCGGACAGGGGGGGACTGAAGCTTTCTTT.

This clone showed up just once. This rearrangement joins TRBV5-4 to TRBJ2-1; TRBD2 agrees at 10 bases. There are 15 residues in the CDR3. V dropped 4 bases and J dropped 6; count of bases not matched to a gene: 7. Germline V CDR1 and CDR2: SGHNT, YYREEE (reference sequence). CDR3 loop: CASSRTSGKVNEQFF. CDR3 DNA: TGTGCCAGCAGCAGAACTAGCGGGAAGGTCAATGAGCAGTTCTTC. The full variable domain, completed using reference TRBV5-4 and TRBJ2-1, is ETGVTQSPTHLIKTRGQQVTLRCSSQSGHNTVSWYQQALGQGPQFIFQYYREEENGRGNFPPRFSGLQFPNYSSELNVNALELDDSALYLCASSRTSGKVNEQFFGPGTRLTVL.

Notes on this clone: At one end, the junction sequence differs from germline, possibly due to a read error. Other DNA sequences in the same sample also yield this CDR3. The chain couples TRBV6-6 to TRBJ2-2; a possible D gene is TRBD2 (6 bases). The germline gives CDR1 MNHNY, CDR2 SVGAGI (reference sequence). This CDR3 has 15 residues. CDR3 bases: TGTGCCAGCAGGGGGGGACGGACTAACACCGGGGAGCTATTTTTT. Encoded protein: CASRGGRTNTGELFF.

The rearrangement links TRBV18 to TRBJ1-1; D possibly corresponds to TRBD1 (5 bases). CDR3 length equals 14 residues. Looked up from germline, CDR1 is KGHSH and CDR2 is LQKENI. Trimming cost V 0 bases and J 6 bases, with 11 bases left between them. In DNA, the CDR3 is TGTGCCAGCTCACCACCGGGGCCCTTCGCTGAAGCTTTCTTT. This gives the protein CASSPPGPFAEAFF.

As concerns this clone: At one end, the junction sequence differs from germline, possibly due to a read error. The V gene is TRBV7-7, the J gene TRBJ2-3, with 12 bases matching TRBD2. This CDR3 has 16 residues. From germline, CDR1 is SSHAT and CDR2 FNYEAQ (reference sequence). CDR3 region: CASSLGLAGTTDTQYF. In DNA form, the CDR3 reads TGTGCTAGCAGCCTAGGACTAGCGGGGACCACAGATACGCAGTATTTT. The full variable domain, with the rest looked up from reference TRBV7-7 and TRBJ2-3, is GAGVSQSPRYKVTKRGQDVTLRCDPISSHATLYWYQQALGQGPEFLTYFNYEAQPDKSGLPSDRFSAERPEGSISTLTIQRTEQRDSAMYRCASSLGLAGTTDTQYFGPGTRLTVL.

A remark on this clone: The junction shows a germline mismatch at one end, possibly a read error. The V call is TRBV7-9, the J call TRBJ2-3; D is perhaps TRBD2 (6 bases). This CDR3 comprises 15 residues. CDR1 SEHNR and CDR2 FQNEAQ come from the germline V gene (reference sequence). CDR3 sequence: CSSSSLAPTTDTQYF. Here the CDR3 DNA reads TGTTCCAGCAGCTCACTAGCCCCTACCACAGATACGCAGTATTTT.

The sample holds one count of this clone. The chain employs TRBV21-1 and TRBJ1-5; the tabulated D call, TRBD1, remains unverified against the DNA. TRBV21-1 is assigned pseudogene status. CDR3 size: 14 residues. This CDR3 reads CASMGRGSNQPQHF. As DNA, the CDR3 is TGTGCCAGCATGGGCAGGGGAAGCAATCAGCCCCAGCATTTT.

This chain connects TRBV7-2 to TRBJ1-5; no reliable D call. With 5 bases removed from V and 6 bases from J, the gap between germline ends came to 8 bases. Germline V CDR1 and CDR2: SGHTA, FQGNSA. The CDR3 has 12 residues. The CDR3 is CASSAHGQPQHF. For the CDR3, the DNA is TGTGCCAGCAGCGCCCACGGTCAGCCCCAGCATTTT.

This clone was detected only once. CDR3 amino acids: CASSPGQTIYEQYF. Written as DNA, the CDR3 is TGTGCCAGCAGCCCGGGACAGACCATCTACGAGCAGTACTTC. V gene TRBV5-6 combines with J gene TRBJ2-7; 7 nucleotides line up with TRBD1. CDR1 and CDR2 from the germline V gene are SGHDT and YYEEEE. The trim removed 4 bases at V and 3 bases at J, leaving 7 bases unmatched. The CDR3 consists of 14 residues.

The chain carries TRBV2 and TRBJ1-6; 7 bases map to TRBD1. Per germline, CDR1 SNHLY and CDR2 FYNNEI. The CDR3 contains 17 residues. J gave up 0 bases and V 5 bases, and 7 bases lay outside the gene matches. The CDR3 is CASSTDRRSSYNSPLHF. CDR3 DNA: TGTGCCAGCAGTACGGACAGGAGGAGCTCCTATAATTCACCCCTCCACTTT.

In its sample, this clone was seen a few times. The chain links TRBV6-5 to TRBJ2-7; 8 bases align to TRBD2. Germline CDR1 reads MNHEY; CDR2 reads SVGAGI. The ends lost 6 bases at V and 3 bases at J; junction bases unmatched: 10. The CDR3 is 15 residues long. The CDR3 DNA reads as TGTGCCAGCAGCCCGGGACTAGATCCTTTCTACGAGCAGTACTTC. Amino acids: CASSPGLDPFYEQYF.

This rearrangement joins TRBV2 to TRBJ2-7, with a weak D call TRBD2 (6 bases). The V and J ends lost 9 bases and 0 bases respectively, with 12 bases between them. Looked up from germline, CDR1 is SNHLY and CDR2 is FYNNEI. The CDR3 runs 13 residues. As DNA, the CDR3 is TGTGCCAGAGCACGGGGGAACTCCTACGAGCAGTACTTC. It translates to CARARGNSYEQYF.

This sequence joins TRBV13 and TRBJ2-7; 11 nucleotides agree with TRBD2. With 5 bases clipped from V and 0 bases from J, the junction kept 3 bases outside the gene matches. The CDR3 consists of 15 residues. Per the germline V gene, CDR1 is PRHDT and CDR2 is FYEKMQ (reference sequence). The CDR3 DNA reads as TGTGCCAGCAGCCCGGGACTAGCGGACTCCTACGAGCAGTACTTC. It translates to CASSPGLADSYEQYF. The entire variable domain, with the rest obtained from reference TRBV13 and TRBJ2-7, is as follows: AAGVIQSPRHLIKEKRETATLKCYPIPRHDTVYWYQQGPGQDPQFLISFYEKMQSDKGSIPDRFSAQQFSDYHSELNMSSLELGDSALYFCASSPGLADSYEQYFGPGTRLTVT.

The chain has TRBV6-5 and TRBJ1-6; the D gene is possibly TRBD1 (5 bases). This CDR3 has 13 residues. Germline CDR1 and CDR2: MNHEY and SVGAGI. The V and J ends lost 8 bases and 7 bases respectively, with 12 bases between them. Here the CDR3 reads CASGGGANSPLHF. The CDR3 DNA reads TGTGCCAGCGGGGGGGGAGCCAATTCACCCCTCCACTTT.

The chain combines TRBV18 with TRBJ2-7; the D gene is possibly TRBD1 (6 bases). The CDR3 covers 13 residues. Germline V gene data show CDR1 as KGHSH and CDR2 as LQKENI. Trimming stripped 5 bases from V and 3 bases from J, with 11 bases between. CDR3: CASSGQIGYEQYF. The DNA of the CDR3 is TGTGCCAGCTCAGGACAGATTGGCTACGAGCAGTACTTC. Full variable domain (remainder filled in from reference TRBV18 and TRBJ2-7): NAGVMQNPRHLVRRRGQEARLRCSPMKGHSHVYWYRQLPEEGLKFMVYLQKENIIDESGMPKERFSAEFPKEGPSILRIQQVVRGDSAAYFCASSGQIGYEQYFGPGTRLTVT.

In the case of this clone: The junction differs from germline at one of its ends, possibly a read error. The chain links TRBV7-7 to TRBJ2-3; tentative D call: TRBD2 (5 bases). The CDR3 sequence is 13 residues long. The V gene's germline CDR1 is SSHAT and CDR2 FNYEAQ (reference sequence). CDR3 sequence reads: CASSRGIADTQYF. In DNA form, the CDR3 reads TGTGCTAGCAGCCGAGGGATCGCAGATACGCAGTATTTT.

This rearrangement joins TRBV5-6 to TRBJ1-1; D gene uncertain. Trimming left V 4 bases short and J 1 base short, with 8 bases between. The germline V gene encodes CDR1 SGHDT and CDR2 YYEEEE. This CDR3 has 13 amino acids. The CDR3: CASSVTANTEAFF. The DNA for the CDR3 is TGTGCCAGCAGCGTGACTGCGAACACTGAAGCTTTCTTT.

The V call is TRBV2, the J call TRBJ2-7; 9 nucleotides agree with TRBD2. This CDR3 has 14 residues. Per the germline V gene, CDR1 is SNHLY and CDR2 is FYNNEI. Germline trimming cut 3 bases from V and 0 bases from J; bases unmatched to any gene: 0. The CDR3, as DNA: TGTGCCAGCAGTGATAGCGGGGGCTCCTACGAGCAGTACTTC. Protein sequence: CASSDSGGSYEQYF.

The chain is built from TRBV29-1 and TRBJ2-5, with 10 bases aligning to TRBD1. Germline V CDR1 and CDR2: SQVTM, ANQGSEA. The CDR3 sequence is 15 residues long. The V gene end was trimmed by 0 bases and the J gene end by 5 bases; junction bases not matched to a gene: 6. CDR3 protein: CSVEDDRGRGETQYF. The CDR3 DNA sequence: TGCAGCGTTGAAGATGACAGGGGGCGCGGGGAGACCCAGTACTTC.